The table lists the clone carrying this TCR beta chain with a count of one. The antigen is not known. Only CD45RO-negative cells positively selected for CCR7 counted as naive CD8 cells, so terminally differentiated effector memory CD45RA+ cells were excluded. This sample was taken from a study of shared clonotypes between healthy human individuals. Points from the study as a whole: Sampling covered blood only; tissue repertoires likely differ. Four donors held about 5% of naive CD4 clonotypes in common. Larger estimated richness was generally seen in naive subsets than in memory subsets.

The CDR3 totals 19 residues. Trimming at V came to 3 bases and at J to 0 bases, leaving 9 bases not matched to a gene. Germline CDR1 MRHNA, CDR2 SNTAGT. Produced via immunoSEQ multiplex PCR; TCRdb's table is partial and in-frame only. The table lists 550,000 to 650,000 clones, 90% to 97% of them singletons. The TCR sequence derives from a woman aged 25 to 39 in good health. Material: naive CD8+ T cells sorted from blood. The chain combines TRBV6-4 with TRBJ2-1, with 12 bases fitting TRBD2. The CDR3 protein is CASSETGLAGGSSYNEQFF. The CDR3 DNA sequence: TGTGCCAGCAGTGAAACGGGGCTAGCGGGAGGGAGCTCCTACAATGAGCAGTTCTTC.